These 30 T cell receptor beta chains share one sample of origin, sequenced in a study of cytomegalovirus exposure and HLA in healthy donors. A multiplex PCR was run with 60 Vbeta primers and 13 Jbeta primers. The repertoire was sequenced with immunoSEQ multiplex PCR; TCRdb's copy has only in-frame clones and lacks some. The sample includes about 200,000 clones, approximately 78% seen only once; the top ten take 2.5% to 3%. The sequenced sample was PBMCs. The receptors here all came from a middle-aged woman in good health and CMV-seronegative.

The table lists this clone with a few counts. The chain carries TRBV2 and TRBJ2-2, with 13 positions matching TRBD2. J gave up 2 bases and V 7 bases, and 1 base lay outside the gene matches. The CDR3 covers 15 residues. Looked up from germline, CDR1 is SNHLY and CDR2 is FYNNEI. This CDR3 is CASTGLAGNTGELFF. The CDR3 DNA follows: TGTGCCAGCACGGGACTAGCGGGAAACACCGGGGAGCTGTTTTTT.

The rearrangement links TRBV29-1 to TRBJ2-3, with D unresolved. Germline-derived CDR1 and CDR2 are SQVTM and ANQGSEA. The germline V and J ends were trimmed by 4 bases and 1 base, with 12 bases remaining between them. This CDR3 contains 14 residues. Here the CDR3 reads CSVGMGQRTDTQYF. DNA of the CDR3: TGCAGCGTTGGTATGGGCCAGCGCACAGATACGCAGTATTTT.

CDR3 sequence: CASSSGSPPTGVSEKLFF. Here the CDR3 DNA reads TGTGCCAGCAGCTCCGGCAGCCCTCCGACAGGGGTAAGCGAAAAACTGTTTTTT. V is TRBV7-2 and J is TRBJ1-4; 8 bases agree with TRBD1. The germline V gene has CDR1 SGHTA and CDR2 FQGNSA. V was pared by 4 bases and J by 8 bases, with 18 bases of the junction left unmatched. The CDR3 length is 18 residues.

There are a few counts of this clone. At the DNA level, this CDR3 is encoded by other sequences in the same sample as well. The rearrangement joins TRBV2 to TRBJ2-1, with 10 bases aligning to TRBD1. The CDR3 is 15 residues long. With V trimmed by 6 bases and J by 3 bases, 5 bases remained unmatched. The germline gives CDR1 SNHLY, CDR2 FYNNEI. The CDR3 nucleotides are TGTGCCAGCAGAGCCGGGACAGGGGTCTACAATGAGCAGTTCTTC. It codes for CASRAGTGVYNEQFF.

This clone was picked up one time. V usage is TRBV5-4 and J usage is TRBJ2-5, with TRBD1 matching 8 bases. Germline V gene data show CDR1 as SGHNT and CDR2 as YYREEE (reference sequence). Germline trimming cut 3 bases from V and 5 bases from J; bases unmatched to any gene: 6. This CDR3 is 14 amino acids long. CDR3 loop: CASSSQGAGETQYF. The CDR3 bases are TGTGCCAGCAGCTCGCAGGGGGCCGGGGAGACCCAGTACTTC.

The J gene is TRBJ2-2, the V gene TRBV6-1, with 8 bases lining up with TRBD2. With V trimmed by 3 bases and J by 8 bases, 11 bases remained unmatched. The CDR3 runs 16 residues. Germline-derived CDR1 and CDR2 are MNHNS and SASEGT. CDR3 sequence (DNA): TGTGCCAGCAGTGAGAGGGCGGGAGGCAAGCTTGGGGAGCTGTTTTTT. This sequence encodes CASSERAGGKLGELFF.

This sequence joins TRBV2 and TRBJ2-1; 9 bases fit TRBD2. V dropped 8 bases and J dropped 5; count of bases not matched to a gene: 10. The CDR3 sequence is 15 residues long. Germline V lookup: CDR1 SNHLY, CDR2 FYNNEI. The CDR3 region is CASWRGLAGNNEQFF. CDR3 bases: TGTGCCAGCTGGAGGGGGCTAGCGGGGAACAATGAGCAGTTCTTC.

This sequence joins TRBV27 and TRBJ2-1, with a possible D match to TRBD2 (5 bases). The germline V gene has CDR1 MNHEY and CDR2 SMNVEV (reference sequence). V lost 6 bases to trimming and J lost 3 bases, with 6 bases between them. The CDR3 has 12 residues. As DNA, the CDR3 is TGTGCCAGCAGCGACTACTACAATGAGCAGTTCTTC. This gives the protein CASSDYYNEQFF.

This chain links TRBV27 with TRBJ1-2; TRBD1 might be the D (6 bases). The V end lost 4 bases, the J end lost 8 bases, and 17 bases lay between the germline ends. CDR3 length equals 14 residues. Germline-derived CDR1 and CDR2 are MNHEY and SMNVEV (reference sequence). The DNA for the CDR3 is TGTGCCAGCAGTTCCCAGGGGCCCCCAGGGGGCTACACCTTC. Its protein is CASSSQGPPGGYTF.

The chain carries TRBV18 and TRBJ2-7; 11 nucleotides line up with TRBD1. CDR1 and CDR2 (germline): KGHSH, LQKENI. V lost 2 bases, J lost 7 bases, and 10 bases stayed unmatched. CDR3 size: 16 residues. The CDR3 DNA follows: TGTGCCAGCTCACCAGAATTTGGACAGGGGGCGGATGAGCAGTACTTC. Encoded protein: CASSPEFGQGADEQYF.

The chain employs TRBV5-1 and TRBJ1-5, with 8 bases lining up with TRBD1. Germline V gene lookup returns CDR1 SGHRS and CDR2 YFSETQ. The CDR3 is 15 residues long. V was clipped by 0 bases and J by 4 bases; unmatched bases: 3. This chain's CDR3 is CASSLGQGANQPQHF. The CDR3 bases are TGCGCCAGCAGCTTGGGGCAGGGGGCGAATCAGCCCCAGCATTTT.

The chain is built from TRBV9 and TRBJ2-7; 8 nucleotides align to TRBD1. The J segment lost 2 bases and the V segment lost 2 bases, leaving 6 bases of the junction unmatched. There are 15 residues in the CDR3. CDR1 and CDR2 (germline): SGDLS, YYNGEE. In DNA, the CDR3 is TGTGCCAGCAGCGTCGACAGGGGAGGACCCTACGAGCAGTACTTC. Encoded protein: CASSVDRGGPYEQYF.

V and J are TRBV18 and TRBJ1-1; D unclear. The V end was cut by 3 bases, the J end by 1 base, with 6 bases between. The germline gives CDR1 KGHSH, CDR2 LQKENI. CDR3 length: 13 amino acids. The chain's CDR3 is CASSPRQNTEAFF. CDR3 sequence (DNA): TGTGCCAGCTCACCTAGACAGAACACTGAAGCTTTCTTT.

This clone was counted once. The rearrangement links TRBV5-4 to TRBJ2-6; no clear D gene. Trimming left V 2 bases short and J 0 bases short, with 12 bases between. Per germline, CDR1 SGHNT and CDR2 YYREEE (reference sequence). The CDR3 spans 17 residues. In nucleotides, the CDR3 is TGTGCCAGCAGCTTAAGTCGGAGTTCCTCTGGGGCCAACGTCCTGACTTTC. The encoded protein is CASSLSRSSSGANVLTF. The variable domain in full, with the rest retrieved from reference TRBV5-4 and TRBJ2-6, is ETGVTQSPTHLIKTRGQQVTLRCSSQSGHNTVSWYQQALGQGPQFIFQYYREEENGRGNFPPRFSGLQFPNYSSELNVNALELDDSALYLCASSLSRSSSGANVLTFGAGSRLTVL.

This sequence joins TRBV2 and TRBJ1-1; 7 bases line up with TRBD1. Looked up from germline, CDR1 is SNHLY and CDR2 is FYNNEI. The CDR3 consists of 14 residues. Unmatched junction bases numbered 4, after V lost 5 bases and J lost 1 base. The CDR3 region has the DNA TGTGCCAGCAGTCCAGGGGGTTCGAACACTGAAGCTTTCTTT. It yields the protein CASSPGGSNTEAFF.

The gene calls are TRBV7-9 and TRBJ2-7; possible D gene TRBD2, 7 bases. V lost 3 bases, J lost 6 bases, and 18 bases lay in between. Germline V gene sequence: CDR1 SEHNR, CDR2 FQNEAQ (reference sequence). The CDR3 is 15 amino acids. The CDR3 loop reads CASSFRGGATVEQYF. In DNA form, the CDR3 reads TGTGCCAGCAGCTTTCGCGGGGGCGCAACGGTCGAGCAGTACTTC.

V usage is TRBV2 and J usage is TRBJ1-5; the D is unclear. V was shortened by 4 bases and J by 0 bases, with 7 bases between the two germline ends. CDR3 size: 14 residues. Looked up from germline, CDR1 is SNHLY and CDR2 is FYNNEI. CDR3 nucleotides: TGTGCCAGCAGTGCGGTCGGTAGCAATCAGCCCCAGCATTTT. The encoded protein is CASSAVGSNQPQHF.

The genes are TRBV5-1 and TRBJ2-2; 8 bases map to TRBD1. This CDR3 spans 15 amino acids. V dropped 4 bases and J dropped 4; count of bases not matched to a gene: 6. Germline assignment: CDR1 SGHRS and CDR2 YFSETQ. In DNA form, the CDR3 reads TGCGCCAGCAGCGCCGGACAGGGTTCCACCGGGGAGCTGTTTTTT. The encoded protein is CASSAGQGSTGELFF. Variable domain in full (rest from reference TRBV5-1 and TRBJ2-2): KAGVTQTPRYLIKTRGQQVTLSCSPISGHRSVSWYQQTPGQGLQFLFEYFSETQRNKGNFPGRFSGRQFSNSRSEMNVSTLELGDSALYLCASSAGQGSTGELFFGEGSRLTVL.

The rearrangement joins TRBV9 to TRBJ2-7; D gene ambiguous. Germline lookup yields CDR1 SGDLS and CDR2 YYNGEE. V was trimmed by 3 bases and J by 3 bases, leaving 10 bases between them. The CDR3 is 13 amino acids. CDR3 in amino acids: CASSAGGSYEQYF. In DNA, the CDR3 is TGTGCCAGCAGCGCCGGCGGAAGCTACGAGCAGTACTTC.

The CDR3 region has the DNA TGCGCCAGCAGCGCGCTTTCGGGGGGAAACACCATATATTTT. The encoded protein is CASSALSGGNTIYF. This chain uses TRBV5-1 with TRBJ1-3; no firm D call. The CDR3 loop spans 14 amino acids. From germline, CDR1 is SGHRS and CDR2 YFSETQ. The V end lost 4 bases, the J end lost 4 bases, and 12 bases lay between the germline ends.

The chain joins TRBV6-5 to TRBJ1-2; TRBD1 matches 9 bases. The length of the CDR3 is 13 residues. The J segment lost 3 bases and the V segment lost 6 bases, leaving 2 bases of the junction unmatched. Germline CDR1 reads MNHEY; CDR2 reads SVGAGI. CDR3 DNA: TGTGCCAGCAGGACAGGGGGTTACTATGGCTACACCTTC. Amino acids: CASRTGGYYGYTF.

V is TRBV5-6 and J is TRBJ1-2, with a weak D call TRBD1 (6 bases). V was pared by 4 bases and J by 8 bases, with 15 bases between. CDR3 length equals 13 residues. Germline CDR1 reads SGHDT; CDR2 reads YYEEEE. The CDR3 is CASSQGQLAGYTF. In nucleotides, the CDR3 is TGTGCCAGCAGCCAAGGACAGCTGGCGGGCTACACCTTC.

DNA for the CDR3: TGTGCAAGTCGCCTCGGCAGGGGATGGGGAAACACCATATATTTT. Translating gives CASRLGRGWGNTIYF. This sequence joins TRBV12-2 and TRBJ1-3; TRBD1 was called by the table and not checked on the DNA. TRBV12-2 is flagged as a pseudogene. CDR3 length equals 15 residues.

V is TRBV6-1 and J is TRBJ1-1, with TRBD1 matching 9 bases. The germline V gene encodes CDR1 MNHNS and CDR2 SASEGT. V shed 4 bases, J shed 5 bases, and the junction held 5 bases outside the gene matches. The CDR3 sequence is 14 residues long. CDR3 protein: CASSGGTGFTEAFF. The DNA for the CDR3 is TGTGCCAGCAGTGGAGGGACAGGGTTTACTGAAGCTTTCTTT.

The CDR3, as DNA: TGCGCCAGCTCCGGACAGGGGAGTAATAGGGTTCAGTACTTC. Translating it yields CASSGQGSNRVQYF. The chain has TRBV10-1 and TRBJ2-4, with 9 bases fitting TRBD1. In germline, CDR1 is WNHNN, CDR2 SYGVQD (reference sequence). The CDR3 has 14 residues. The V segment lost 8 bases and the J segment 11 bases; nucleotides outside the gene matches: 13.

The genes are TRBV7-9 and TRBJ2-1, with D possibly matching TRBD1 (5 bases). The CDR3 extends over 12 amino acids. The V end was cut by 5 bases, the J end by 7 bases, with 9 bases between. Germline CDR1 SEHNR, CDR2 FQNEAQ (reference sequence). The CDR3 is CASSTQGNEQFF. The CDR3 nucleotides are TGTGCCAGCAGCACTCAGGGAAATGAGCAGTTCTTC.

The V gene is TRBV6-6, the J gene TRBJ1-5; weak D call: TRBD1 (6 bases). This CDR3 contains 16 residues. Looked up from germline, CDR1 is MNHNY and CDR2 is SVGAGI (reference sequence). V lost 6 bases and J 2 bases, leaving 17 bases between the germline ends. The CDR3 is CASSQLGGAGNQPQHF. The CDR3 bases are TGTGCCAGCAGCCAATTGGGGGGGGCTGGCAATCAGCCCCAGCATTTT.

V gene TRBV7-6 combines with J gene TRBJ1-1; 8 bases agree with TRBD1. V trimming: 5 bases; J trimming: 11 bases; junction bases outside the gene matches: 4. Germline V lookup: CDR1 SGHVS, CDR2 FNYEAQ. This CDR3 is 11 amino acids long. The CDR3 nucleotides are TGTGCCAGCAGCCCGGACAGGGTGGCTTTCTTT. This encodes CASSPDRVAFF.

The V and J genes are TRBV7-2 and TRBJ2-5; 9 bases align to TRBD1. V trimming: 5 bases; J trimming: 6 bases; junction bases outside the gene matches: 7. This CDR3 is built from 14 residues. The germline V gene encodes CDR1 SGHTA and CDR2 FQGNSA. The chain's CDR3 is CASSALDRGKTQYF. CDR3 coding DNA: TGTGCCAGCAGCGCCCTTGACAGGGGGAAGACCCAGTACTTC.

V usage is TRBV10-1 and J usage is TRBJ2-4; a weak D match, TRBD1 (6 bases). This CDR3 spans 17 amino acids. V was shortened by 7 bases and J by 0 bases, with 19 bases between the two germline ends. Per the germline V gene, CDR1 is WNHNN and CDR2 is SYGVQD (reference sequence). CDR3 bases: TGCGCCAGCACCTCCCAGGGGCCCTCTATAGCCAAAAACATTCAGTACTTC. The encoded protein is CASTSQGPSIAKNIQYF.